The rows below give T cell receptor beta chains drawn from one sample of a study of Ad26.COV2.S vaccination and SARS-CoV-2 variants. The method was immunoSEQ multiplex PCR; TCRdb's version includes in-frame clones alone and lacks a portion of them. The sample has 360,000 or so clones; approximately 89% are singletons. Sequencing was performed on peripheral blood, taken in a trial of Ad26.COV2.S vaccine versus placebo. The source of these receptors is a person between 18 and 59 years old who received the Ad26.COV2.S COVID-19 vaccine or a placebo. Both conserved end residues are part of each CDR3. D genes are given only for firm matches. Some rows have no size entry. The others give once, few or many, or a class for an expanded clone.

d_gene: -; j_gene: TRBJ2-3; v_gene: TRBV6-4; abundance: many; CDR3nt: TGTGCCAGCAGTGGCGGGATTCACACAGATACGCAGTATTTT; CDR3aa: CASSGGIHTDTQYF
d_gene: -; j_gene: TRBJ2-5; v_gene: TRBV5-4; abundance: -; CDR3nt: TGTGCCAGCAGCTCCGACCCATTAGCTTTCATTCAGGGAGAGACCCAGTACTTC; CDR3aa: CASSSDPLAFIQGETQYF
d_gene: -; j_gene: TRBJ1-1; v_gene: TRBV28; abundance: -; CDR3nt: TGTGCCAGCAAGGACGCTGAAGCTTTCTTT; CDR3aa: CASKDAEAFF
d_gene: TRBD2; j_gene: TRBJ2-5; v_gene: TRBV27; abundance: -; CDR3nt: TGTGCCAGCAGTTCTAGCGGGAGGGCCTCGGAGACCCAGTACTTC; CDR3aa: CASSSSGRASETQYF
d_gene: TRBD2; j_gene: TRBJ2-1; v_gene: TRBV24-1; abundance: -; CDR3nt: TGTGCCACCAGTGATAGGCTAGCGGGTTACAATGAGCAGTTCTTC; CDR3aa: CATSDRLAGYNEQFF
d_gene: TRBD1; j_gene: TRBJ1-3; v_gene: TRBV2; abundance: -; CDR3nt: TGTGCCAGCAGTGACAGGGGGACTGGAAACACCATATATTTT; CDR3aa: CASSDRGTGNTIYF
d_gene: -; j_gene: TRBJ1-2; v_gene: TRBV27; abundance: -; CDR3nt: TGTGCCAGCAGTCTTACAGGGCCCAATGGCTACACCTTC; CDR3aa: CASSLTGPNGYTF
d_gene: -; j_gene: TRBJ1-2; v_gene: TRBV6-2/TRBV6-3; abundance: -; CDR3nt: TGTGCCAGCAGATACCGACCCCTCGGTGTAGATTCTGGGTATTATGGCTACACCTTC; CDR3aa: CASRYRPLGVDSGYYGYTF
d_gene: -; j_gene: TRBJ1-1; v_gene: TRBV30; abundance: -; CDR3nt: TGTGCCTGGAGTCCCTCCGATCGGGCTCAAGCTTTCTTT; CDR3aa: CAWSPSDRAQAFF
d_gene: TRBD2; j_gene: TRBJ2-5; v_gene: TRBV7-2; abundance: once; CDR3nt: TGTGCCAGCAGCTTAGGGCTAGCGGAAGAGACCCAGTACTTC; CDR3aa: CASSLGLAEETQYF
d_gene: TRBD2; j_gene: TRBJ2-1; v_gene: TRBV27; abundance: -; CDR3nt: TGTGCCGGCGAGATTGGGACTAGCGGAAACAATGAGCAGTTCTTC; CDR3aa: CAGEIGTSGNNEQFF
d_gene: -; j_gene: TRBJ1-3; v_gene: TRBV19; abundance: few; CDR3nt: TGTGCCGCCGGCGATCCAGGCTCTGGAAACACCATATATTTT; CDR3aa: CAAGDPGSGNTIYF
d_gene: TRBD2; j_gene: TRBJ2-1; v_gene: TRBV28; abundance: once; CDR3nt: TGTGCCAGCAGGGTCGGACTAGCAGAAAATGAGCAGTTCTTC; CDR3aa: CASRVGLAENEQFF
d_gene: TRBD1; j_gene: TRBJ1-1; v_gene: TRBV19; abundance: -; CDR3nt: TGTGCCAGTATTCCGGACAGGGGGGGTACCACTGAAGCTTTCTTT; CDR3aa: CASIPDRGGTTEAFF
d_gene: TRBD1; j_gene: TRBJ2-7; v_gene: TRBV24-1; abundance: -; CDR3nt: TGTGCCACCAGCCGGGACAGCCTGGACGAGCAGTACTTC; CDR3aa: CATSRDSLDEQYF
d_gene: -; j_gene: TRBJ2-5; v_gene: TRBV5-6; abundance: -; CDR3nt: TGTGCCCACTGGGACTCACAGGGGAGAGAGACCCAGTACTTC; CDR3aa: CAHWDSQGRETQYF
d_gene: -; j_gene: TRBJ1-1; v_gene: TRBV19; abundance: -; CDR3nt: TGTGCCAGTAACAAGGGGGGAGGTAGGGACACTGAAGCTTTCTTT; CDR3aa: CASNKGGGRDTEAFF